The entry below gives a single T cell receptor (beta chain) sequence along with its context. The PCR made use of 60 Vbeta and 13 Jbeta primers. Per the original methods: Per a later analysis, the number of unique TCR beta chains was approximately 80 million, of which some 9.9 million were shared. Method: immunoSEQ multiplex PCR; TCRdb's copy keeps in-frame clones and lacks some. V, J and clone size are those of that table, while D and trimming were read from the DNA. This sample lists tens of thousands of clones; its ten largest clones have 0.45% to 0.7%. This sample stems from a study of cytomegalovirus exposure and HLA in healthy donors. This sequence originates from a middle-aged man in good health and CMV-seronegative. The sequenced sample consisted of PBMCs.

CDR3 sequence: CASIGGRGRSPLHF. The CDR3 DNA reads TGTGCCAGCATCGGGGGCAGGGGGAGGTCACCCCTCCACTTT. The rearrangement joins TRBV6-1 to TRBJ1-6, with 7 bases fitting TRBD1. The CDR3 has 14 amino acids. V lost 7 bases and J lost 10; bases outside the gene matches: 10. Looked up from germline, CDR1 is MNHNS and CDR2 is SASEGT.